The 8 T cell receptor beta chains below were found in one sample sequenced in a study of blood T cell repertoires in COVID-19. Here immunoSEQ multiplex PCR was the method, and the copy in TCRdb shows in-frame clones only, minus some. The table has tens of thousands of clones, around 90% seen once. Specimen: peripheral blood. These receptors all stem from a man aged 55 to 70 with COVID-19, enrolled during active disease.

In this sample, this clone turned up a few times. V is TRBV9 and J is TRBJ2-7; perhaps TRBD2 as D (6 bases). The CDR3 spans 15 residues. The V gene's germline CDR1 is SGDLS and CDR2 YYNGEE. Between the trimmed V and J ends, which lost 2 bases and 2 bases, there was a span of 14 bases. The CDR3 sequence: CASSVGSSGAYEQYF. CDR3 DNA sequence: TGTGCCAGCAGCGTTGGCTCGTCGGGGGCCTACGAGCAGTACTTC.

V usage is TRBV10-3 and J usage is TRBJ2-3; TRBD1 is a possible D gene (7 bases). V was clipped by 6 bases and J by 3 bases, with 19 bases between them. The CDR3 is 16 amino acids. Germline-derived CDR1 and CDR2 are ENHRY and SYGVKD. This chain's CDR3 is CAIREGFQGETDTQYF. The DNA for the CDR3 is TGTGCCATCAGGGAGGGTTTTCAGGGGGAAACAGATACGCAGTATTTT.

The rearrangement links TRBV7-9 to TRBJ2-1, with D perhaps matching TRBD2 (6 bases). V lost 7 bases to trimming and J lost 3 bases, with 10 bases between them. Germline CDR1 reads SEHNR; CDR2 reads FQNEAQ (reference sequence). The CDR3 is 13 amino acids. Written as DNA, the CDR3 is TGTGCCAGCATCACGGGAGACTACAATGAGCAGTTCTTC. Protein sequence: CASITGDYNEQFF.

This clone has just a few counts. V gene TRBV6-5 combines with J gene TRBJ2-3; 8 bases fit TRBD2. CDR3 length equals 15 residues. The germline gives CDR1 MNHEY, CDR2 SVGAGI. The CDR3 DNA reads TGTGGAACAAACGGAGCGGGAGAGTACACAGATACGCAGTATTTT. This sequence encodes CGTNGAGEYTDTQYF.

The CDR3 sequence: CASIQTSGNYEQYF. CDR3 DNA sequence: TGTGCCAGCATTCAGACTAGCGGGAATTACGAGCAGTACTTC. This chain uses TRBV2 with TRBJ2-7, with 11 bases identical to TRBD2. There are 14 residues in the CDR3. CDR1 and CDR2 (germline): SNHLY, FYNNEI. V was pared by 7 bases and J by 4 bases, with 6 bases of the junction left unmatched. Variable domain in full (rest from reference TRBV2 and TRBJ2-7): EPEVTQTPSHQVTQMGQEVILRCVPISNHLYFYWYRQILGQKVEFLVSFYNNEISEKSEIFDDQFSVERPDGSNFTLKIRSTKLEDSAMYFCASIQTSGNYEQYFGPGTRLTVT.

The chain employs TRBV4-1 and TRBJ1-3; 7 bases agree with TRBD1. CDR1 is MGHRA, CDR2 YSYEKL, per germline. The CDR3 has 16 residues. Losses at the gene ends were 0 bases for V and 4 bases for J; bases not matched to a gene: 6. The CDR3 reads CASSQDLWTGGNTIYF. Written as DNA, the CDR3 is TGCGCCAGCAGCCAAGACCTTTGGACAGGCGGAAACACCATATATTTT.

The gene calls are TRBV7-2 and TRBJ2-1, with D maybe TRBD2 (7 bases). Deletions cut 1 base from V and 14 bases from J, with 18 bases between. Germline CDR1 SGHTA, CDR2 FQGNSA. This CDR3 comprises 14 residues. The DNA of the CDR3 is TGTGCCAGCAGCTTAGGGGGAGCTGCGGGGGACAAGTTCTTC. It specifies CASSLGGAAGDKFF.

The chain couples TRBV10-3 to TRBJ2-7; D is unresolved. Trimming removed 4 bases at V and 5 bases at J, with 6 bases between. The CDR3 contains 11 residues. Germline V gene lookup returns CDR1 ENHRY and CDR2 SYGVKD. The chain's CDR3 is CAISAGHEQYF. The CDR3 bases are TGTGCCATCAGTGCGGGTCACGAGCAGTACTTC.